These 27 T cell receptor beta chains were sequenced from one sample in a study of beta chain features in type 1 diabetes. Their target antigens are unknown. cDNA synthesis used the whole RNA isolate, giving expressed TCRB sequences. Assay: immunoSEQ multiplex PCR; the TCRdb copy retains only in-frame clones and omits some. The data contain under 350,000 clones, roughly an eighth of them singletons. Whole-study results and caveats: In every one of the four CD4+ subsets, TCRB CDR3s were moderately but significantly shorter in Type 1 diabetes patients.

The sample was naive CD4+ T cells from blood. These receptors originate from a man younger than 40 with type 1 diabetes.

This clone turned up a few times. V usage is TRBV28 and J usage is TRBJ2-7; weak D call: TRBD2 (6 bases). This CDR3 comprises 13 residues. Between the trimmed V and J ends, which lost 6 bases and 0 bases, there was a span of 9 bases. The germline V gene encodes CDR1 MDHEN and CDR2 SYDVKM. CDR3 sequence reads: CASSLTSSYEQYF. CDR3 sequence (DNA): TGTGCCAGCAGCCTGACTAGCTCCTACGAGCAGTACTTC.

The chain is built from TRBV6-6 and TRBJ2-3; 9 nucleotides match TRBD2. CDR3 size: 15 residues. Germline V gene sequence: CDR1 MNHNY, CDR2 SVGAGI (reference sequence). V trimming: 5 bases; J trimming: 2 bases; junction bases outside the gene matches: 5. The CDR3 sequence: CASSLLAGLTDTQYF. Here the CDR3 DNA reads TGTGCCAGCAGTCTACTAGCGGGCCTCACAGATACGCAGTATTTT.

The chain recombines TRBV2 with TRBJ1-5; no definite D call. Trimming pared 6 bases from V and 4 bases from J, leaving 7 bases between. Germline values: CDR1 SNHLY, CDR2 FYNNEI. The CDR3 contains 12 residues. The chain's CDR3 is CASSGQNQPQHF. For the CDR3, the DNA is TGTGCCAGCAGCGGTCAAAATCAGCCCCAGCATTTT.

The chain has TRBV25-1 and TRBJ2-3; 9 nucleotides match TRBD2. Germline CDR1 reads MGHDK; CDR2 reads SYGVNS. Unmatched junction bases numbered 3, after V lost 3 bases and J lost 5 bases. The CDR3 runs 14 residues. As DNA, the CDR3 is TGTGCCAGCAGTGACGCGGGAGGGCAAGATACGCAGTATTTT. Its translation: CASSDAGGQDTQYF.

The V gene is TRBV11-2, the J gene TRBJ1-1; no firm D call. V lost 8 bases, J lost 8 bases, and 18 bases lay in between. The V gene's germline CDR1 is SGHAT and CDR2 FQNNGV. CDR3 length: 13 residues. The CDR3 reads CASGKRASGEAFF. As DNA, the CDR3 is TGTGCCAGCGGCAAGAGGGCATCTGGAGAAGCTTTCTTT.

CDR3 residues: CASSLLAGGETQYF. CDR3 coding DNA: TGTGCCAGCAGCCTCCTAGCGGGAGGTGAGACCCAGTACTTC. The rearrangement links TRBV7-2 to TRBJ2-5; 11 nucleotides align to TRBD2. Germline trimming cut 5 bases from V and 5 bases from J; bases unmatched to any gene: 4. CDR3 size: 14 residues. The germline gives CDR1 SGHTA, CDR2 FQGNSA.

This clone was seen a handful of times. The rearrangement links TRBV5-1 to TRBJ2-5; D is unclear. The germline V gene encodes CDR1 SGHRS and CDR2 YFSETQ. Trimming pared 0 bases from V and 3 bases from J, leaving 9 bases between. This CDR3 spans 14 amino acids. This chain's CDR3 is CASSLDSAEETQYF. For the CDR3, the DNA is TGCGCCAGCAGCTTGGATTCTGCGGAAGAGACCCAGTACTTC.

In its sample, this clone was seen a few times. The V gene is TRBV9, the J gene TRBJ1-2; D may be TRBD1 (5 bases). The length of the CDR3 is 14 residues. Trimming shortened V by 0 bases and J by 6 bases, and 12 bases separated the two germline ends. Germline CDR1 SGDLS, CDR2 YYNGEE. This CDR3 reads CASSVESGLDGYTF. Here the CDR3 DNA reads TGTGCCAGCAGCGTAGAATCAGGGCTCGATGGCTACACCTTC.

V usage is TRBV6-1 and J usage is TRBJ2-5; D is ambiguous. This CDR3 contains 13 residues. Trimming removed 3 bases from V and 5 bases from J, with 10 bases in between. CDR1 is MNHNS, CDR2 SASEGT, per germline. CDR3 coding DNA: TGTGCCAGCAGTGACCCAAACAGCGAGACCCAGTACTTC. Protein product: CASSDPNSETQYF.

The chain links TRBV27 to TRBJ2-7; 8 bases map to TRBD2. Unmatched junction bases numbered 7, after V lost 10 bases and J lost 2 bases. The CDR3 is 13 residues long. CDR1 is MNHEY and CDR2 is SMNVEV in the germline V gene (reference sequence). CDR3 sequence: CATRTSSTYEQYF. CDR3 in DNA: TGTGCCACCCGGACTAGCAGTACCTACGAGCAGTACTTC.

The chain links TRBV5-6 to TRBJ2-1, with a tentative D call TRBD1 (5 bases). The V gene lost 1 base and the J gene lost 8 bases, with 16 bases spanning the gap. This CDR3 is 15 amino acids long. From germline, CDR1 is SGHDT and CDR2 YYEEEE. The CDR3 protein is CASSLKGQGYYEQFF. The CDR3 DNA sequence: TGTGCCAGCAGCTTGAAGGGGCAGGGTTATTATGAGCAGTTCTTC.

This clone was detected only once. The rearrangement joins TRBV7-6 to TRBJ2-7; weak D call: TRBD2 (5 bases). Trimming took off 0 bases at V and 3 bases at J, with 12 bases between the two ends. This CDR3 is built from 15 residues. Germline loops: CDR1 SGHVS, CDR2 FNYEAQ. The CDR3 DNA reads as TGTGCCAGCAGCTTAGCGGCGACCGAGGGCTACGAGCAGTACTTC. Residues: CASSLAATEGYEQYF.

The J gene is TRBJ2-3, the V gene TRBV5-4; 9 bases match TRBD2. V was pared by 5 bases and J by 4 bases, with 5 bases of the junction left unmatched. The CDR3 sequence is 14 residues long. Germline V CDR1 and CDR2: SGHNT, YYREEE (reference sequence). Here the CDR3 reads CASSSGTSPDTQYF. The CDR3 nucleotides are TGTGCCAGCAGTTCCGGGACTAGCCCAGATACGCAGTATTTT.

V gene TRBV18 combines with J gene TRBJ1-1, with 7 bases that match TRBD1. J gave up 1 base and V 5 bases, and 1 base lay outside the gene matches. Germline values: CDR1 KGHSH, CDR2 LQKENI. The CDR3 has 13 residues. The CDR3 sequence: CASSGTENTEAFF. In DNA, the CDR3 is TGTGCCAGCTCAGGGACAGAGAACACTGAAGCTTTCTTT.

This clone showed up just a few times. The chain is built from TRBV28 and TRBJ1-2; D is perhaps TRBD1 (5 bases). From germline, CDR1 is MDHEN and CDR2 SYDVKM. The length of the CDR3 is 12 residues. Trimming took off 5 bases at V and 8 bases at J, with 12 bases between the two ends. The CDR3 loop reads CASSPQGVGYTF. Written as DNA, the CDR3 is TGTGCCAGCAGTCCCCAAGGGGTGGGCTACACCTTC.

This CDR3 reads CASSPRARVSSYNEQFF. The CDR3 coding sequence is TGTGCCAGCTCACCGAGAGCGCGGGTGAGCTCCTACAATGAGCAGTTCTTC. V gene TRBV18 combines with J gene TRBJ2-1; a possible D gene is TRBD2 (5 bases). CDR1 and CDR2 from the germline V gene are KGHSH and LQKENI. The V gene lost 3 bases and the J gene lost 0 bases, with 15 bases spanning the gap. This CDR3 spans 17 amino acids. Full variable domain (missing parts from reference TRBV18 and TRBJ2-1): NAGVMQNPRHLVRRRGQEARLRCSPMKGHSHVYWYRQLPEEGLKFMVYLQKENIIDESGMPKERFSAEFPKEGPSILRIQQVVRGDSAAYFCASSPRARVSSYNEQFFGPGTRLTVL.

The CDR3 region is CASSLTGTVSYEQYF. DNA for the CDR3: TGTGCCAGCAGCTTAACTGGGACTGTTTCCTACGAGCAGTACTTC. J is TRBJ2-7 and V is TRBV7-2, with a possible D match to TRBD2 (6 bases). Germline CDR1 reads SGHTA; CDR2 reads FQGNSA. The ends were cut back, 2 bases at V and 1 base at J, with 12 bases in the middle. The CDR3 sequence is 15 residues long.

The V and J genes are TRBV7-9 and TRBJ2-3; tentative D call: TRBD1 (5 bases). V was trimmed by 6 bases and J by 2 bases, leaving 18 bases between them. Germline V gene data show CDR1 as SEHNR and CDR2 as FQNEAQ (reference sequence). The CDR3 spans 16 residues. As DNA, the CDR3 is TGTGCCAGCAGTCGTCGAGACAGCGCTCTCACAGATACGCAGTATTTT. Amino acid sequence: CASSRRDSALTDTQYF.

This clone appeared a few times. The rearrangement joins TRBV2 to TRBJ2-1; D is unresolved. Germline CDR1 reads SNHLY; CDR2 reads FYNNEI. There are 14 residues in the CDR3. The ends were cut back, 8 bases at V and 0 bases at J, with 11 bases in the middle. CDR3 in amino acids: CASPARSSYNEQFF. CDR3 bases: TGTGCCAGCCCCGCTAGGAGCTCCTACAATGAGCAGTTCTTC.

This clone has only a few counts. This rearrangement joins TRBV7-6 to TRBJ2-2; D is possibly TRBD2 (6 bases). Trimming removed 9 bases from V and 2 bases from J, with 10 bases in between. The germline V gene has CDR1 SGHVS and CDR2 FNYEAQ. The CDR3 is made up of 13 amino acids. In DNA, the CDR3 is TGTGCCAGTGGTGCGGGAAACACCGGGGAGCTGTTTTTT. This codes for CASGAGNTGELFF.

The genes are TRBV18 and TRBJ1-2; D unclear. Germline CDR1 is KGHSH and CDR2 is LQKENI. Trimming left V 2 bases short and J 7 bases short, with 17 bases between. The CDR3 totals 15 residues. CDR3 in amino acids: CASSPAKTELSGYTF. CDR3 in DNA: TGTGCCAGCTCACCAGCCAAAACAGAGCTGAGTGGCTACACCTTC.

As to this clone: The junction departs from the called germline gene at one end, perhaps through a read error. V and J are TRBV5-1 and TRBJ2-3; 7 nucleotides agree with TRBD1. The CDR3 has 12 amino acids. The germline gives CDR1 SGHRS, CDR2 YFSETQ. This CDR3 reads CASSLGQGTGEF. The CDR3, as DNA: TGCGCCAGCAGCTTGGGACAGGGCACCGGCGAATTT.

The sample holds a few counts of this clone. V usage is TRBV6-6 and J usage is TRBJ2-3; the D is unclear. The CDR3 spans 14 residues. The germline CDR1 and CDR2 sequences are MNHNY and SVGAGI (reference sequence). V lost 7 bases to trimming and J lost 0 bases, with 11 bases between them. The CDR3 DNA is TGTGCCAGCACTCCTAGGCTCAGCACAGATACGCAGTATTTT. Its protein is CASTPRLSTDTQYF.

This clone was seen only a few times. The chain has TRBV15 and TRBJ2-6, with D possibly being TRBD2 (5 bases). This CDR3 is 15 amino acids long. V gave up 0 bases and J gave up 2 bases, with 5 bases separating them. Per germline, CDR1 LNHNV and CDR2 YYDKDF (reference sequence). In DNA, the CDR3 is TGTGCCACCAGCAGAGACGGGGCTGGGGCCAACGTCCTGACTTTC. Amino acid sequence: CATSRDGAGANVLTF.

This clone was seen repeatedly, ten times or more. The chain uses TRBV19 and TRBJ2-4; 9 bases align to TRBD1. V lost 5 bases to trimming and J lost 7 bases; unmatched junction nucleotides: 6. In germline, CDR1 is LNHDA, CDR2 SQIVND (reference sequence). The CDR3 extends over 14 amino acids. The CDR3 here is CASSPRTGENIQYF. DNA for the CDR3: TGTGCCAGTAGTCCACGGACAGGGGAGAACATTCAGTACTTC.

As to this clone: This sample also contains other DNA sequences that code for the same CDR3. The chain is built from TRBV7-3 and TRBJ2-1; 8 bases align to TRBD2. This CDR3 has 14 amino acids. Germline V gene sequence: CDR1 SGHTA, CDR2 FQGTGA. V lost 1 base and J lost 7; bases outside the gene matches: 3. CDR3 bases: TGTGCCAGCAGCTTAAACCCGGGAGGGAATGAGCAGTTCTTC. This codes for CASSLNPGGNEQFF.

In this sample, this clone turned up a few times. The genes are TRBV7-8 and TRBJ2-7; 10 nucleotides line up with TRBD1. This CDR3 is built from 15 residues. Trimming at V came to 5 bases and at J to 6 bases, leaving 10 bases not matched to a gene. In germline, CDR1 is SGHVS, CDR2 FQNEAQ. In nucleotides, the CDR3 is TGTGCCAGCAGCGTAGGATCCGGGACAGGGGCCGAGCAGTACTTC. Residues: CASSVGSGTGAEQYF.